This T cell receptor beta chain was sequenced during a study of T cell responses to AZD1222 COVID-19 vaccine. General study results and limits: With dominance at 160-218 and 743-854, vaccine-associated CD4 TCRs spanned spike.

The germline V gene has CDR1 LNHDA and CDR2 SQIVND (reference sequence). The CDR3 sequence is 15 residues long. V trimming: 5 bases; J trimming: 5 bases; junction bases outside the gene matches: 10. Only a few counts were recorded for this clone. What it binds is unknown. Measured with immunoSEQ multiplex PCR; TCRdb has only the in-frame clones, and not every one. Of about 260,000 clones detected, more than 80% appear once; the ten largest clones hold less than 0.65%. This TCR was recovered from an adult in good health. J is TRBJ2-7 and V is TRBV19, with TRBD1 matching 9 bases. Specimen: peripheral blood, collected on day 0 of AZD1222 vaccination. The DNA for the CDR3 is TGTGCCAGTAGTCCGACCGGGACAGGGACCAACGAGCAGTACTTC. This gives the protein CASSPTGTGTNEQYF.